This T cell receptor beta chain was profiled in a study of blood T cell repertoires in COVID-19 (TCRdb year 2020). Background for the entire study: Collaborator samples came from the United States, Italy and Spain and covered acute and convalescent phases of COVID-19. The material from the prospective study consisted of cDNA or gDNA derived from T cells, B-cell-depleted T cells, or PBMCs. Deeply sampled blood TCRbeta repertoires from subjects exposed to, actively infected with, or recovered from COVID-19 were included in the dataset. The repertoires were made available in a free public database intended to serve as a resource for research on the immune response to SARS-CoV-2. Samples came from the ongoing ImmuneRACE study (first 160 participants) plus 1,254 subjects from 6 global collaborators. The sample metadata nearly always contained a de-identified subject ID, COVID-19 status, age in years and sex. HLA class I and class II types, where available, came from metadata supplied by the sample provider rather than from assay-based typing. Findings and caveats that apply to the study as a whole: The quantity of clinical and demographic metadata differed by source and by participant and was supplied without curation.

Each collaborating institution followed its own protocols to collect whole blood in K2EDTA tubes. Collaborator samples were shipped for TCRbeta analysis as frozen whole blood, isolated PBMCs, or DNA extracted from either sample type. For this clone: It lacks a known antigen. Per-nucleotide qualities are absent, and no much larger clonotype sits a single base away.

From the germline V gene (reference sequence), CDR1 is LNHDA and CDR2 is SQIVND. After removal of 7 bases from V and 2 bases from J, the junction retains 10 bases not matched to a gene. The CDR3 numbers 15 residues from cysteine through phenylalanine. The entry retains the CDR3 DNA only, 45 bases that are in frame from base 1. TCRbeta CDR3 regions were amplified from genomic DNA by means of the immunoSEQ Assay, a bias-controlled multiplex PCR. From the authors' description of their analysis: The number of nucleated cells in each sample was estimated from the amplification of reference gene primers within the assay. To quantify the absolute abundance of each unique TCRbeta CDR3 rearrangement, sequence reads were collapsed and filtered. For each sample, productive Simpson clonality was calculated as the square root of Simpson's diversity index over productive rearrangements. Sourced from immuneACCESS, this table was stored by TCRdb with only in-frame sequences that have V and J called. A share of the clones is absent; for the studies checked, an unresolved V gene accounts for under half, and the remainder has no known explanation. The DNA was the basis for D and trimming; V, J and clone size are from that table. The sample table contains about 310,000 clones; only one count was recorded for roughly 84% of them. 1% of the sample is taken by the ten largest.

Sequenced material: peripheral blood. This clonotype was obtained from a man in his fifties with active or convalescent COVID-19. Recombination joined TRBV19 with TRBJ1-1, and 7 junctional nucleotides match TRBD1. The bases are TGTGCCAGTAAACGGGACAGATACGAAAACACTGAAGCTTTCTTT. The translation is CASKRDRYENTEAFF.